This TCR beta chain was observed in a study of blood T cell repertoires in COVID-19. Overall study context: Recovery meant two consecutive negative NP/OP PCR tests, professional clearance, or resolved symptoms.

This CDR3 contains 15 residues. V was pared by 0 bases and J by 8 bases, with 3 bases of the junction left unmatched. Germline assignment: CDR1 LNHNV and CDR2 YYDKDF (reference sequence). Ages ranged from about 18 to 100 years, with residence in about two dozen US areas. Measured with immunoSEQ multiplex PCR; TCRdb has only the in-frame clones, and not every one. The sample holds fewer than 250,000 clones; 87% are singletons and the top ten take roughly 7.2%. The sequence came from a man aged 25-45 years in a cohort exposed to, infected with or recovered from COVID-19 (not recorded which). This chain uses TRBV15 with TRBJ1-4; 10 bases map to TRBD1. The sequenced sample consisted of PBMCs or T cells enriched from blood (not recorded which). The CDR3 sequence: CATSRDGTGEEKLFF. The CDR3 DNA reads as TGTGCCACCAGCAGAGACGGGACAGGGGAAGAAAAACTGTTTTTT.